This T cell receptor beta chain originates from a study of cytomegalovirus exposure and HLA in healthy donors. The CDR3 spans 17 residues. Germline lookup yields CDR1 SEHNR and CDR2 FQNEAQ (reference sequence). V lost 4 bases to trimming and J lost 4 bases; unmatched junction nucleotides: 8. This clone occurred once. What it binds is not known. Study-wide results and caveats: Reportedly, a later analysis found an Asian-associated ancestry cluster had fewer N-insertions than the roughly 670-donor mean. Researchers reportedly found TCR beta sequences accurately predicted most subjects' HLA-A and HLA-B alleles. In a later analysis, around 18,000 TCR beta sequences were associated with HLA alleles at 0.05 false discovery rate. In a later analysis, parvovirus B19, influenza, CMV and Epstein-Barr virus appeared linked to several top co-occurrence clusters.

Primers for the PCR totalled 60 Vbeta and 13 Jbeta. The method was immunoSEQ multiplex PCR; TCRdb's version includes in-frame clones alone and lacks a portion of them. This sample has over 110,000 clones, with around 80% found just once. The TCR comes from a male donor in good health and CMV-seropositive. Material: PBMCs. The chain is built from TRBV7-9 and TRBJ2-3; 13 bases are a match to TRBD2. In nucleotides, the CDR3 is TGTGCCAGCAGCTCACTGACTAGCGGGAGGCGGCCAGATACGCAGTATTTT. Translated, it gives CASSSLTSGRRPDTQYF.